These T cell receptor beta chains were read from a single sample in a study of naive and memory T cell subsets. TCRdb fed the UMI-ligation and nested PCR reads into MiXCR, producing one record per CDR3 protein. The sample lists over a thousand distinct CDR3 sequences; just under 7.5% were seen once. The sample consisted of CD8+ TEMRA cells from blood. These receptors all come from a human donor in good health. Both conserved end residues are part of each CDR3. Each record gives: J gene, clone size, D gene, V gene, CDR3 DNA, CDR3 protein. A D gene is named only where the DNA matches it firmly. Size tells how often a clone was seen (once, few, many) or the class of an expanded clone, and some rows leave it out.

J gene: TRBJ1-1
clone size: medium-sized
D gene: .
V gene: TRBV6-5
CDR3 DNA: TGTGCCAGCACCCCTGGGACGCCTGGGACTGAAGCTTTCTTT
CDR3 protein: CASTPGTPGTEAFF

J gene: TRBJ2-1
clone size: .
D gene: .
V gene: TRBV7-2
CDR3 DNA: TGTGCCAGCAGCTTCGTACAGGTGATATTCCTCAATGAGCAGTTCTTC
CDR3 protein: CASSFVQVIFLNEQFF

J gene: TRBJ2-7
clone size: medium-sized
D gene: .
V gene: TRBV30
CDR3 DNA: TGTGCCTGGGGTAGGGCCTACGAGCAGTACTTC
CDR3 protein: CAWGRAYEQYF

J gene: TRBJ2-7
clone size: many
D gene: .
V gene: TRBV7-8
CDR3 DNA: TGTGCCAGCAGCTCATATCAGGGTCCAGGCTACGAGCAGTACTTC
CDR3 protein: CASSSYQGPGYEQYF

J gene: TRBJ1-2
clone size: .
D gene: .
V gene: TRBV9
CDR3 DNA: TGTGCCAGCAGCGCCGCAGGGGAGGCCTATGGCTACACCTTC
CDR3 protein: CASSAAGEAYGYTF

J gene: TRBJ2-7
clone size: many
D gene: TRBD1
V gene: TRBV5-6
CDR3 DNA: TGTGCCAGCAGCCTGGGACAGTCCTACGAGCAGTACTTC
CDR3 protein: CASSLGQSYEQYF

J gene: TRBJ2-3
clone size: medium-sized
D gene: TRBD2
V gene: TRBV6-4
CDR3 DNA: TGTGCCAGCAGTGGGACTAGCGGGCCAGATACGCAGTATTTT
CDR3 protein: CASSGTSGPDTQYF

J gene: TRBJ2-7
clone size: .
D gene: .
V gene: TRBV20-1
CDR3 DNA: TGCAGTGCTAGGGCAGGGCAAGACTACGAGCAGTACTTC
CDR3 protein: CSARAGQDYEQYF

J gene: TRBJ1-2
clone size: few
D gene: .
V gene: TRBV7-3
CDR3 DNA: TGTGCCAGCAGCTTAAACTCAGGTTCTGGTGGCTACACCTTC
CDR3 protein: CASSLNSGSGGYTF

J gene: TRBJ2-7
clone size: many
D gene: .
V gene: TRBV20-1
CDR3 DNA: TGCAGTGCTATAAAGAGGGACTCCTACGAGCAGTACTTC
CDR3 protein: CSAIKRDSYEQYF

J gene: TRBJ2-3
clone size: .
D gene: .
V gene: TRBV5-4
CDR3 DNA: TGTGCCAGCAGTCTCAGGGGAGGGTCCCCAGATACGCAGTATTTT
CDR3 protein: CASSLRGGSPDTQYF

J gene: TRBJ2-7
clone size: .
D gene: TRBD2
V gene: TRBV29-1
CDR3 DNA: TGCAGCGTGGCTAGCGGGAGTGAGGTTAGCGAGCAGTACTTC
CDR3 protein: CSVASGSEVSEQYF

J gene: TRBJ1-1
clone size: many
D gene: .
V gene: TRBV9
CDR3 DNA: TGTGCCAGCAGCGTTGCGATGGGCACTGAAGCTTTCTTT
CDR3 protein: CASSVAMGTEAFF

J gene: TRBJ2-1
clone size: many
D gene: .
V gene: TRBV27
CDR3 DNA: TGTGCCAGCAGTTTGGGGCTAGTTCAGTTCTTC
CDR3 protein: CASSLGLVQFF

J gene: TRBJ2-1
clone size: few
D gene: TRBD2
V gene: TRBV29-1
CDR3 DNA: TGCAGCGTCACTGGACTAGCGGGTTCCTACAATGAGCAGTTCTTC
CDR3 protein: CSVTGLAGSYNEQFF

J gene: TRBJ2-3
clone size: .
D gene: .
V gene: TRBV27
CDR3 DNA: TGTGCCAGCAGTCCCTGGACGGTTATTAGCACAGATACGCAGTATTTT
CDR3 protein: CASSPWTVISTDTQYF